This T cell receptor (beta chain) was sequenced in a study of T cell clones after liver transplantation. Study-level information: Samples came from ITN030ST, which attempted immunosuppression withdrawal within 2 years of liver transplantation. Three of the eight recipients were HCV-positive; the rest had non-autoimmune, non-viral transplant indications. Study-wide findings and caveats: Small, mixed patient groups and varying post-transplant times limit these conclusions.

In the case of this clone: The antigen is unknown.

Losses at the gene ends were 5 bases for V and 3 bases for J; bases not matched to a gene: 9. The CDR3 runs to 15 residues. Germline V gene sequence: CDR1 SEHNR, CDR2 FQNEAQ (reference sequence). This table comes from immunoSEQ multiplex PCR, and its TCRdb copy is limited to in-frame clones, with some not included. The sample yields 7,500 or so clones, roughly 70% seen once. Unstimulated PBMCs were sorted into CD3+CD4+ and CD3+CD8+ populations. Source: CD8+ T cells from blood, taken before liver transplant. The chain recombines TRBV7-9 with TRBJ1-1, with TRBD1 matching over 7 bases. The sequence derives from a human donor who received a liver transplant. DNA for the CDR3: TGTGCCAGCAGCCCCGCCCAGGGGGACGACACTGAAGCTTTCTTT. It encodes CASSPAQGDDTEAFF.